Sequencing of this T cell receptor beta chain was carried out in a study of T cell changes during pregnancy in multiple sclerosis. Trimming cost V 3 bases and J 8 bases, with 4 bases left between them. The CDR3 extends over 11 amino acids. Germline V gene lookup returns CDR1 MDHEN and CDR2 SYDVKM. TCRdb's copy holds only in-frame clones and misses some; the assay was immunoSEQ multiplex PCR. This table has around 35,000 clones, 75% to 90% appearing once. The V and J genes are TRBV28 and TRBJ2-2, with unresolved D. This TCR came from a female donor with multiple sclerosis, enrolled in a pregnancy study. The sequenced sample was CD8+ T cells from peripheral blood mononuclear cells, obtained after pregnancy. The CDR3: CASSFPGELFF. CDR3 in DNA: TGTGCCAGCAGTTTCCCTGGGGAGCTGTTTTTT.